This passage covers 10 T cell receptor beta chains from one sample sequenced in a study of blood T cells in healthy people across ages. With a J-beta primer mix and a sample-barcoded 5' primer, a second PCR ran about 7 to 12 cycles. TCRdb used MiXCR to reprocess the 5' RACE reads, holding one entry per CDR3 protein. The sample has around 1,000,000 distinct CDR3 sequences, roughly 24% seen once. The data also belong to a second study, concerning T cells of mothers and their children.

The sequenced sample consisted of blood. Every receptor here comes from a girl aged 2 to 10 in good health.

This chain uses TRBV27 with TRBJ2-1, with 9 bases matching TRBD1. CDR1 is MNHEY and CDR2 is SMNVEV in the germline V gene (reference sequence). The CDR3 has 16 amino acids. Losses at the gene ends were 6 bases for V and 8 bases for J; bases not matched to a gene: 14. The CDR3 DNA reads TGTGCCAGCAGCCCGTTATTCGGACAGGGGAGCGATGAGCAGTTCTTC. Encoded protein: CASSPLFGQGSDEQFF.

The genes are TRBV15 and TRBJ1-4; maybe TRBD1 (6 bases). Trimming cost V 0 bases and J 6 bases, with 11 bases left between them. In germline, CDR1 is LNHNV, CDR2 YYDKDF (reference sequence). The CDR3 extends over 15 amino acids. CDR3 coding DNA: TGTGCCACCAGCAGAGATGGGAGGGGGGATGAAAAACTGTTTTTT. Residues: CATSRDGRGDEKLFF.

This chain uses TRBV3-1 with TRBJ2-3; a weak D match, TRBD2 (5 bases). Germline V gene sequence: CDR1 LGHDT, CDR2 YNNKEL (reference sequence). The CDR3 extends over 17 amino acids. Trimming removed 1 base from V and 5 bases from J, with 19 bases in between. For the CDR3, the DNA is TGTGCCAGCAGCCAAGGCCAAGAGCGGCTAGTGAGAGATACGCAGTATTTT. The encoded protein is CASSQGQERLVRDTQYF.

This clonotype was observed a handful of times. The chain uses TRBV5-1 and TRBJ2-1; TRBD2 aligns across 9 bases. The CDR3 consists of 15 residues. CDR1 and CDR2 (germline): SGHRS, YFSETQ. Trimming took 2 bases from V and 7 from J; bases not matched to a gene: 7. CDR3 residues: CASSLRAGGENEQFF. In nucleotides, the CDR3 is TGCGCCAGCAGCTTAAGGGCGGGAGGGGAAAATGAGCAGTTCTTC.

The chain employs TRBV3-1 and TRBJ1-5; D is undetermined. The V end was cut by 3 bases, the J end by 1 base, with 7 bases between. In germline, CDR1 is LGHDT, CDR2 YNNKEL (reference sequence). This CDR3 is 14 amino acids long. CDR3 residues: CASSQADSNQPQHF. CDR3 DNA: TGTGCCAGCAGCCAGGCTGACAGCAATCAGCCCCAGCATTTT.

The chain carries TRBV28 and TRBJ1-5; D gene unclear. The CDR3 length is 16 residues. The V gene lost 2 bases and the J gene lost 1 base, with 12 bases spanning the gap. From germline, CDR1 is MDHEN and CDR2 SYDVKM. CDR3 in DNA: TGTGCCAGCAGTTTAGTCGACACCTTGAGCAATCAGCCCCAGCATTTT. This encodes CASSLVDTLSNQPQHF.

This chain connects TRBV11-3 to TRBJ2-1, with TRBD1 as a possible D gene (5 bases). Trimming removed 4 bases from V and 4 bases from J, with 11 bases in between. Germline CDR1 and CDR2: SGHNT and YENEEA. This CDR3 has 14 amino acids. The CDR3 loop reads CASSYQTAYNEQFF. CDR3 nucleotide sequence: TGTGCCAGCAGCTACCAGACAGCATACAATGAGCAGTTCTTC.

This rearrangement joins TRBV28 to TRBJ2-5; D gene ambiguous. Germline lookup yields CDR1 MDHEN and CDR2 SYDVKM. V lost 7 bases to trimming and J lost 2 bases, with 17 bases between them. CDR3 size: 15 residues. CDR3 sequence reads: CASTRRLWDQETQYF. The CDR3 region has the DNA TGTGCCAGCACCAGGCGGTTGTGGGATCAAGAGACCCAGTACTTC.

The rearrangement uses TRBV14 and TRBJ2-3; D not certain. V lost 0 bases and J lost 5, with 9 bases in between. CDR1 and CDR2 (germline): SGHDN, FVKESK. This CDR3 is built from 14 residues. The CDR3 here is CASSQDSFQDTQYF. CDR3 coding DNA: TGTGCCAGCAGCCAAGATAGCTTCCAAGATACGCAGTATTTT. The whole variable domain, remainder taken from reference TRBV14 and TRBJ2-3, is EAGVTQFPSHSVIEKGQTVTLRCDPISGHDNLYWYRRVMGKEIKFLLHFVKESKQDESGMPNNRFLAERTGGTYSTLKVQPAELEDSGVYFCASSQDSFQDTQYFGPGTRLTVL.

This clonotype was counted between two and nine times. The chain employs TRBV6-4 and TRBJ1-1; no clear D. The CDR3 contains 13 residues. The ends were cut back, 5 bases at V and 1 base at J, with 8 bases in the middle. In germline, CDR1 is MRHNA, CDR2 SNTAGT. This CDR3 is CASSIESNTEAFF. The CDR3 coding sequence is TGTGCCAGCAGTATCGAATCGAACACTGAAGCTTTCTTT.